This T cell receptor (beta chain) was retrieved from a study of shared T cell receptors in the human thymus. Assay: immunoSEQ multiplex PCR; the TCRdb copy retains only in-frame clones and omits some. The sample includes about 660,000 clones, over 75% of them seen just once. Germline V lookup: CDR1 GTSNPN, CDR2 SVGIG (reference sequence). V was shortened by 0 bases and J by 12 bases, with 12 bases between the two germline ends. The CDR3 consists of 12 residues. The data were also submitted as part of a second study, on human thymus T cells.

The sequenced sample was thymocytes. The TCR comes from a boy younger than two with a congenital heart defect. The chain employs TRBV30 and TRBJ2-1; D not certain. The CDR3 region is CAWSVLRPPQFF. CDR3 coding DNA: TGTGCCTGGAGTGTACTGAGGCCCCCGCAGTTCTTC. The full variable domain, completed using reference TRBV30 and TRBJ2-1, is SQTIHQWPATLVQPVGSPLSLECTVEGTSNPNLYWYRQAAGRGLQLLFYSVGIGQISSEVPQNLSASRPQDRQFILSSKKLLLSDSGFYLCAWSVLRPPQFFGPGTRLTVL.